This T cell receptor (beta chain) was retrieved from a study of T cell responses to AZD1222 COVID-19 vaccine. The study, taken as a whole, reports: In all cases, repertoires were sampled only after the peak T cell response. White British people made up most donors, females outnumbered males, and clonal diversity was possibly underestimated.

It was second doses at about 4 or about 12 weeks that were pooled. As regards this clone: What it binds is unknown. The identical CDR3 is also encoded by other nucleotide sequences in the sample.

Generated by immunoSEQ multiplex PCR, the TCRdb table keeps only in-frame clones and is missing some. Here the sample spans under 150,000 clones, approximately 90% being singletons. This CDR3 contains 13 residues. The germline V and J ends were trimmed by 3 bases and 6 bases, with 6 bases remaining between them. The V gene is TRBV12-3 or TRBV12-4, the J gene TRBJ1-6; the D gene is possibly TRBD1 (5 bases). The sequencing here drew on peripheral blood, taken 28 days after the second AZD1222 dose. This TCR was recovered from an adult who received the AZD1222 COVID-19 vaccine. Written as DNA, the CDR3 is TGTGCCAGCAGTTTGGGGGGTAATTCACCCCTCCACTTT. Translating it yields CASSLGGNSPLHF.